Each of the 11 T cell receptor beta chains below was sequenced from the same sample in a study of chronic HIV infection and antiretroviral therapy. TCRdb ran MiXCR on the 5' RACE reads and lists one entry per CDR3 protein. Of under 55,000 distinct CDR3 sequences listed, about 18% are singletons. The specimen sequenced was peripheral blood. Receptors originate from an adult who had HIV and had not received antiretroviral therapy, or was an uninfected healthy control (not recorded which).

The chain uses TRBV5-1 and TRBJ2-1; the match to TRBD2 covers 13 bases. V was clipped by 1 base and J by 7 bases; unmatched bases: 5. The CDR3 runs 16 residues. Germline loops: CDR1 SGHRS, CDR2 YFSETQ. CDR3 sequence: CASSLLGLAGLNEQFF. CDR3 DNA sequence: TGCGCCAGCAGCTTGCTGGGACTAGCGGGGCTAAATGAGCAGTTCTTC.

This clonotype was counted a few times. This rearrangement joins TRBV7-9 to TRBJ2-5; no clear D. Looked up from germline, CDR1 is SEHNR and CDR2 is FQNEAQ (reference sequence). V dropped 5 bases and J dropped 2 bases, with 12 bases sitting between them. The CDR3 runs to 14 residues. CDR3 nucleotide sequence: TGTGCCAGCAGCCCACCCCAGAAACAAGAGACCCAGTACTTC. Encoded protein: CASSPPQKQETQYF.

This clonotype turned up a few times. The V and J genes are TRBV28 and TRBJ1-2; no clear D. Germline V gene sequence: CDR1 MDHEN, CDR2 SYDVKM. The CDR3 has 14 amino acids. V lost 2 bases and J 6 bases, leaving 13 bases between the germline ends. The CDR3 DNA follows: TGTGCCAGCAGTTTAGTTCAAAGGGAAAATGGCTACACCTTC. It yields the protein CASSLVQRENGYTF.

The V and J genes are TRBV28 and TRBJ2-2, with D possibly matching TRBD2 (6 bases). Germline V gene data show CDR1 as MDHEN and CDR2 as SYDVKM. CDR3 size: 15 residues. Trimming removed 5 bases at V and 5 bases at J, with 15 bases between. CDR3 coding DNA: TGTGCCAGCAGTCCAGGAGGGCCGAGGACCGGGGAGCTGTTTTTT. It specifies CASSPGGPRTGELFF.

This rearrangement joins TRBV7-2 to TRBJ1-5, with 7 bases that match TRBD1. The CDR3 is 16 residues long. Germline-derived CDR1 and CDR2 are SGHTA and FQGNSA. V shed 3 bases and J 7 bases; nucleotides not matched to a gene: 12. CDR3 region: CASSLWGRGKGQPQHF. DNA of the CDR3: TGTGCCAGCAGCTTGTGGGGCAGGGGGAAAGGCCAGCCCCAGCATTTT.

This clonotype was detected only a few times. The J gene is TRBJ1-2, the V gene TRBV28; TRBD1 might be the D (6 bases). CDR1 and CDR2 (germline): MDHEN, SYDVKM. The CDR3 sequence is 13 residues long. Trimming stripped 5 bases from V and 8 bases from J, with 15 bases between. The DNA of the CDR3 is TGTGCCAGCAGTCCCCCGGGGGCCAGAGGCTACACCTTC. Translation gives CASSPPGARGYTF.

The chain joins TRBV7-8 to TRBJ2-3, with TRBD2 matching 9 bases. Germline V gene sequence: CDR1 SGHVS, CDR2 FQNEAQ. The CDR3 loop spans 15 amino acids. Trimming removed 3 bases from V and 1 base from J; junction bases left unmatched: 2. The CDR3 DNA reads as TGTGCCAGCAGCTTTAGCGGGGGAGGCACAGATACGCAGTATTTT. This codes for CASSFSGGGTDTQYF.

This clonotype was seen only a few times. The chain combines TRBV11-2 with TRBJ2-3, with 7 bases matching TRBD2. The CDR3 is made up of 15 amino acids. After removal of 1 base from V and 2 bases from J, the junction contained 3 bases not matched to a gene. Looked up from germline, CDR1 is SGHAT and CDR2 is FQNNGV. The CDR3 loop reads CASSLGAGFTDTQYF. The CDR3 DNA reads TGTGCCAGCAGCTTAGGAGCGGGATTCACAGATACGCAGTATTTT.

CDR3 DNA sequence: TGTGCCAGCAGTTCTTTGGGGGGGAGGGGTGAAAAACTGTTTTTT. It yields the protein CASSSLGGRGEKLFF. J is TRBJ1-4 and V is TRBV6-5; weak D call: TRBD1 (5 bases). CDR3 length: 15 residues. V lost 4 bases and J 7 bases, leaving 16 bases between the germline ends. The germline V gene encodes CDR1 MNHEY and CDR2 SVGAGI.

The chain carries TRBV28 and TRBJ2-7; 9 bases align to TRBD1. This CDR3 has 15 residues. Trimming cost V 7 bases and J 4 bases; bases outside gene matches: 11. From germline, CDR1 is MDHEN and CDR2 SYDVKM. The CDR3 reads CASTQPGTGKYEQYF. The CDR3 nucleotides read TGTGCCAGCACCCAACCCGGGACAGGGAAGTACGAGCAGTACTTC.

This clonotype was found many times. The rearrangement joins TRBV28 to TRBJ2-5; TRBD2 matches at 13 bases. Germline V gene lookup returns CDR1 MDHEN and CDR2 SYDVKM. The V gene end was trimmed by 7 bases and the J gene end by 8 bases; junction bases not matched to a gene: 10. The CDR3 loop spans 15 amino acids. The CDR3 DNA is TGTGCCAGCACCCATGGGACTAGCGGGGCCGCAACCCAGTACTTC. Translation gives CASTHGTSGAATQYF.